The sequence of this T cell receptor beta chain was determined in a study of shared clonotypes between healthy human individuals. This CDR3 is built from 18 residues. CDR1 is SGHTA and CDR2 is FQGTGA in the germline V gene. Losses at the gene ends were 9 bases for V and 7 bases for J; bases not matched to a gene: 22. Deep was the level at which the assay was run. Assay: immunoSEQ multiplex PCR; the TCRdb copy retains only in-frame clones and omits some. The sample holds a few million clones; around 93% are singletons and the top ten take around 1.8%. Naive CD8 cells comprised CD45RO-negative, CCR7-positively selected cells, excluding terminally differentiated effector memory CD45RA+ cells.

This clonotype was sampled from a man younger than 30 in good health. Some clones in this sample may be carry-over from other donors' samples. Input material: naive CD8+ T cells from PBMCs. The chain joins TRBV7-3 to TRBJ1-5; TRBD1 agrees at 9 bases. CDR3 amino acids: CARYRDRDPGGRIQPQHF. The CDR3 nucleotides are TGTGCCAGGTACCGGGACAGGGACCCGGGGGGTCGGATCCAGCCCCAGCATTTT.